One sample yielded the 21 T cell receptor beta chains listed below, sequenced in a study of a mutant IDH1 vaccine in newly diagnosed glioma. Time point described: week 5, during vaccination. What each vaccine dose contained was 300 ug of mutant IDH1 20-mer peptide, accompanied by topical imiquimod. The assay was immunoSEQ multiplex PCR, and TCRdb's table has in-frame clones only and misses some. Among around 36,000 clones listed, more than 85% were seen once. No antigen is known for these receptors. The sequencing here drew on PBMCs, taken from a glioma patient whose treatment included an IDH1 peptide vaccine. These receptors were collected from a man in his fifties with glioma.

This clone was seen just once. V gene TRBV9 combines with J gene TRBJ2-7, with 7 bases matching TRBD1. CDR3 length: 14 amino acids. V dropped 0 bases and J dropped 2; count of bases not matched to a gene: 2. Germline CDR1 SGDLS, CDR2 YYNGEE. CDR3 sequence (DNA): TGTGCCAGCAGCGTAGGCCAGGGGGCCTACGAGCAGTACTTC. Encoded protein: CASSVGQGAYEQYF. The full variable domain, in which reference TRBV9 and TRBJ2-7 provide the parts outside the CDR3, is DSGVTQTPKHLITATGQRVTLRCSPRSGDLSVYWYQQSLDQGLQFLIQYYNGEERAKGNILERFSAQQFPDLHSELNLSSLELGDSALYFCASSVGQGAYEQYFGPGTRLTVT.

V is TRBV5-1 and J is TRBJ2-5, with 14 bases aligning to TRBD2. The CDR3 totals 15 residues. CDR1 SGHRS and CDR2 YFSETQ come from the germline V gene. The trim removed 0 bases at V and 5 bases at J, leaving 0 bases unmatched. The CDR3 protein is CASSLGTSGRETQYF. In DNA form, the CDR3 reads TGCGCCAGCAGCTTGGGGACTAGCGGGAGGGAGACCCAGTACTTC.

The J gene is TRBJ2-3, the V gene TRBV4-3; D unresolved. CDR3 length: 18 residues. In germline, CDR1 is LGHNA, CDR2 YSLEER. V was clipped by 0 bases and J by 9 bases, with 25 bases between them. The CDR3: CASSQELTTGPSQGTQYF. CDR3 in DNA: TGCGCCAGCAGCCAAGAACTCACCACCGGCCCCTCTCAAGGCACGCAGTATTTT.

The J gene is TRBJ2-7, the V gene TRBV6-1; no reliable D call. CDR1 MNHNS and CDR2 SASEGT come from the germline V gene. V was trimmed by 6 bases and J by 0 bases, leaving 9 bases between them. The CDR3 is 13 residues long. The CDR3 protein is CASRGLSSYEQYF. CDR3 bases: TGTGCCAGCAGAGGCCTAAGCTCCTACGAGCAGTACTTC.

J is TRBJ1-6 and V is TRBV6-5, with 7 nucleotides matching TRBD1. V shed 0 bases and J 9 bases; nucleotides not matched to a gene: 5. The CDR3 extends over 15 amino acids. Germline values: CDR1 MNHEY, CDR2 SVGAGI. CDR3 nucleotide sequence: TGTGCCAGCAGTTACTCGAAAGGGGGCGTTTCACCCCTCCACTTT. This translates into CASSYSKGGVSPLHF.

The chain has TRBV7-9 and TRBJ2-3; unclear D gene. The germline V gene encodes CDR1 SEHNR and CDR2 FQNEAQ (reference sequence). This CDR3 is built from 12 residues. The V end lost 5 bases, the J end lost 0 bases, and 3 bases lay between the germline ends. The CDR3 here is CASSRSTDTQYF. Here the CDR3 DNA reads TGTGCCAGCAGCCGAAGCACAGATACGCAGTATTTT.

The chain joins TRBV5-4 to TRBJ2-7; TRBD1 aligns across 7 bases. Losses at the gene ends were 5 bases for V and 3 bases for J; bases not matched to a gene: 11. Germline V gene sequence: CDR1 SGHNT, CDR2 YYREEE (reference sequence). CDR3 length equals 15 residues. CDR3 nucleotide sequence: TGTGCCAGCAGTCGACAGGACAGGAGTCGCTACGAGCAGTACTTC. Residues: CASSRQDRSRYEQYF.

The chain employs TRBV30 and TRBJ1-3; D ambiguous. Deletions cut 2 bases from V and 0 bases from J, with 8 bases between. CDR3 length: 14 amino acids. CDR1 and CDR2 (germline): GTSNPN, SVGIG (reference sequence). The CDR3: CAWSRPSSGNTIYF. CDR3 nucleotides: TGTGCCTGGAGTCGACCGAGCTCTGGAAACACCATATATTTT.

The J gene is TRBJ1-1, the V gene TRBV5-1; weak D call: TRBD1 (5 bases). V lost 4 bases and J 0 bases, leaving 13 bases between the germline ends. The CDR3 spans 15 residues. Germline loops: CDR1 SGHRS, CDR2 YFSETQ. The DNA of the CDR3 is TGCGCCAGCAGCAGCTCCGGGACGGTGAACACTGAAGCTTTCTTT. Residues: CASSSSGTVNTEAFF. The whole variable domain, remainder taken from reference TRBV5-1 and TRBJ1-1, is KAGVTQTPRYLIKTRGQQVTLSCSPISGHRSVSWYQQTPGQGLQFLFEYFSETQRNKGNFPGRFSGRQFSNSRSEMNVSTLELGDSALYLCASSSSGTVNTEAFFGQGTRLTVV.

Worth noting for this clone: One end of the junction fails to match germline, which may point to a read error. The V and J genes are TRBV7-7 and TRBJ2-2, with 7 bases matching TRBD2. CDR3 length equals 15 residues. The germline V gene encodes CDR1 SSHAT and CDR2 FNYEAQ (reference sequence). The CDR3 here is CASRAGTMNTGELFF. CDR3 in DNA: TGTGCTAGCAGGGCCGGGACTATGAACACCGGGGAGCTGTTTTTT.

The CDR3, as DNA: TGCGCCAGCAGCTTGGACAGGGTCGACGAGCAGTACTTC. Residues: CASSLDRVDEQYF. The chain links TRBV5-1 to TRBJ2-7, with D possibly being TRBD1 (6 bases). V was shortened by 0 bases and J by 5 bases, with 9 bases between the two germline ends. CDR3 length: 13 residues. The V gene's germline CDR1 is SGHRS and CDR2 YFSETQ.

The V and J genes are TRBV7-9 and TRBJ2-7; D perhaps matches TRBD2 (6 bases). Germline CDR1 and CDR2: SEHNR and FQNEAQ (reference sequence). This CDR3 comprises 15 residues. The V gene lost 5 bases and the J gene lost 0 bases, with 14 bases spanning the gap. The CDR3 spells CASSKRIGGSYEQYF. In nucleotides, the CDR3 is TGTGCCAGCAGCAAACGTATCGGGGGCTCCTACGAGCAGTACTTC.

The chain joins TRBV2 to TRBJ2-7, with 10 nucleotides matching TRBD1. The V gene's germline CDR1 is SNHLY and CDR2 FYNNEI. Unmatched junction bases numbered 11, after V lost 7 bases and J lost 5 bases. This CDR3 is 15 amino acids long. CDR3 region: CASTVVGTGANEQYF. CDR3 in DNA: TGTGCCAGCACTGTCGTCGGGACAGGGGCAAACGAGCAGTACTTC.

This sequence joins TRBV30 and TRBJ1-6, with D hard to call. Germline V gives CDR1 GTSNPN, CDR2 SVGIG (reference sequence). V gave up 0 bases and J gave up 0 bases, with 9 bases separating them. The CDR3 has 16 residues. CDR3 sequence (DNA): TGTGCCTGGAGTGTGGGTGGGCTCTCCTATAATTCACCCCTCCACTTT. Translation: CAWSVGGLSYNSPLHF.

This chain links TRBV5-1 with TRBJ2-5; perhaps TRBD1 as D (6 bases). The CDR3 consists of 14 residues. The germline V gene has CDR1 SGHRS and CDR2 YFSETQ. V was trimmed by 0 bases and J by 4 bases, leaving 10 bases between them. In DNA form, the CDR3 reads TGCGCCAGCAGCTTGGAGGGCAGGGGAGAGACCCAGTACTTC. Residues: CASSLEGRGETQYF.

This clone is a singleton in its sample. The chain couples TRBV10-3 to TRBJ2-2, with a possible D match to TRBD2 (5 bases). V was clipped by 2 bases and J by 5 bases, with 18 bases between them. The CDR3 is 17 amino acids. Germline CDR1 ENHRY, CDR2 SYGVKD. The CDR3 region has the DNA TGTGCCATCAGTGAGGCGACACCTCGAACGGGGACCGGGGAGCTGTTTTTT. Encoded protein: CAISEATPRTGTGELFF.

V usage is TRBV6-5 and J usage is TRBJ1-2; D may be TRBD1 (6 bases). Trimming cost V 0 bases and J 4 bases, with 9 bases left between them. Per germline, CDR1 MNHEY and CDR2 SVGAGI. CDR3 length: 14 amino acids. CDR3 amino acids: CASSYSGAVYGYTF. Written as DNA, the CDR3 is TGTGCCAGCAGTTACTCGGGGGCCGTCTATGGCTACACCTTC.

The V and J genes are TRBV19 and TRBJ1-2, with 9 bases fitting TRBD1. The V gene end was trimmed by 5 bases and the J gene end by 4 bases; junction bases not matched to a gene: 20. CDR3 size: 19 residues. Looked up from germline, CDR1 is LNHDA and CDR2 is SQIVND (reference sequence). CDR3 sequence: CASSAKSGTGTVGLYGYTF. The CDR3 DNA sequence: TGTGCCAGTAGTGCCAAATCCGGGACAGGGACGGTTGGACTCTATGGCTACACCTTC.

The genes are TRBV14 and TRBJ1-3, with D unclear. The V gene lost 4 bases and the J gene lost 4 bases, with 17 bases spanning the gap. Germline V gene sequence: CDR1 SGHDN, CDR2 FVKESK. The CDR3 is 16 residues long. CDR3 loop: CASSPAGPPGGNTIYF. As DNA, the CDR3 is TGTGCCAGCAGCCCGGCCGGGCCTCCGGGAGGAAACACCATATATTTT. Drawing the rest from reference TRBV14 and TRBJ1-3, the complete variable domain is EAGVTQFPSHSVIEKGQTVTLRCDPISGHDNLYWYRRVMGKEIKFLLHFVKESKQDESGMPNNRFLAERTGGTYSTLKVQPAELEDSGVYFCASSPAGPPGGNTIYFGEGSWLTVV.

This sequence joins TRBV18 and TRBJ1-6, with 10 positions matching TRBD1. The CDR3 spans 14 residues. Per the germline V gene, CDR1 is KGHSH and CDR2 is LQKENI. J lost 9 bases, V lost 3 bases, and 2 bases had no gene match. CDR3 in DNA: TGTGCCAGCTCACCTGGACAGGGGGTTTCACCCCTCCACTTT. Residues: CASSPGQGVSPLHF.

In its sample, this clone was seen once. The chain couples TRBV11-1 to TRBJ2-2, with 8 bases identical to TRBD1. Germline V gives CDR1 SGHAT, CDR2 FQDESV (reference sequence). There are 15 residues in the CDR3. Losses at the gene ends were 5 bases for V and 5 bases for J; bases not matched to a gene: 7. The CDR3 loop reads CASSPRTGRTGELFF. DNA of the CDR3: TGTGCCAGCAGCCCACGGACAGGGCGTACCGGGGAGCTGTTTTTT.